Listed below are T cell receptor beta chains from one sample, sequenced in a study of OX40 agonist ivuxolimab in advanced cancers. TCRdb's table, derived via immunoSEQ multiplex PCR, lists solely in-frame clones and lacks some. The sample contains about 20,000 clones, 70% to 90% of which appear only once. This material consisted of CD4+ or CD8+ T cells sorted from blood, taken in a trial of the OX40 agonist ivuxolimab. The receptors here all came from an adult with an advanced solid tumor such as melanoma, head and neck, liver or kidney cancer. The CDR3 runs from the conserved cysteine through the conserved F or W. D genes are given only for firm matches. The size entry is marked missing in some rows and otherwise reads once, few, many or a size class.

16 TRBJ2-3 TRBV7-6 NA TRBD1 CASSLEPDRTTDTQYF TGTGCCAGCAGCTTAGAACCGGACAGGACCACAGATACGCAGTATTTT
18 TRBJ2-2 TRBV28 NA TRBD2 CASSTPGLAGEATGELFF TGTGCCAGCAGCACCCCGGGACTAGCGGGAGAGGCCACCGGGGAGCTGTTTTTT
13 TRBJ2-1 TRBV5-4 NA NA CASSRDASHEQFF TGTGCCAGCAGCCGGGACGCCTCCCATGAGCAGTTCTTC
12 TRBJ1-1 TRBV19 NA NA CASSIDRTEAFF TGTGCCAGTAGTATAGATCGCACTGAAGCTTTCTTT
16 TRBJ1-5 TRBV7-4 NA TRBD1 CASSLGDSFGNQPQHF TGTGCCAGCAGCTTAGGGGACAGCTTTGGCAATCAGCCCCAGCATTTT
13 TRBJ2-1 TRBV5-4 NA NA CASSLETYNEQFF TGTGCCAGCAGCTTGGAGACCTACAATGAGCAGTTCTTC
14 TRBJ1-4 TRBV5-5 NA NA CASSFGGRIEKLFF TGTGCCAGCAGCTTCGGGGGAAGGATTGAAAAACTGTTTTTT
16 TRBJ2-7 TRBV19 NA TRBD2 CASSMGSAGAFYEQYF TGTGCCAGTAGTATGGGGTCAGCGGGGGCCTTCTACGAGCAGTACTTC
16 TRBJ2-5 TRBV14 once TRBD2 CASSQVVGGAEETQYF TGTGCCAGCAGCCAAGTGGTCGGGGGGGCCGAAGAGACCCAGTACTTC
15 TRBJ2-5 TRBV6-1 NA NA CASSEQGFARETQYF TGTGCCAGCAGTGAACAGGGATTTGCTCGAGAGACCCAGTACTTC
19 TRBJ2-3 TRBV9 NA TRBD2 CASSVDPGTSGGATDTQYF TGTGCCAGCAGCGTAGATCCGGGGACTAGCGGGGGGGCCACAGATACGCAGTATTTT
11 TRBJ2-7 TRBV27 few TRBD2 CASSGRGEQYF TGTGCCAGTAGCGGGAGAGGGGAGCAGTACTTC
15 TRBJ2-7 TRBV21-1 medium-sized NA CASSKRSHPEYEQYF TGTGCCAGCAGCAAAAGATCCCATCCCGAATACGAGCAGTACTTC
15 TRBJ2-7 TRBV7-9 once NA CASSLVGGWGDEQYF TGTGCCAGCAGCTTAGTGGGAGGTTGGGGGGACGAGCAGTACTTC
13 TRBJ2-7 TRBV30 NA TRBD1 CACRRDSSYEQYF TGTGCCTGTCGTCGGGACAGCTCCTACGAGCAGTACTTC
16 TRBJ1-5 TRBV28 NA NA CASSTSEGFSNQPQHF TGTGCCAGCAGTACCTCCGAGGGATTTAGCAATCAGCCCCAGCATTTT
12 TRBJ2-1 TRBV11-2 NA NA CASSSRRYEQFF TGTGCCAGCAGCAGTAGACGTTATGAGCAGTTCTTC
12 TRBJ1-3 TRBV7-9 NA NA CASSSLWDTIYF TGTGCCAGCAGCTCACTTTGGGACACCATATATTTT
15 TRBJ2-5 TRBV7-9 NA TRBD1 CASSLGQDAMETQYF TGTGCCAGCAGCCTGGGACAGGACGCGATGGAGACCCAGTACTTC
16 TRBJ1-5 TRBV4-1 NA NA CASSQDKTLLGQPQHF TGCGCCAGCAGCCAAGATAAAACCTTGCTGGGTCAGCCCCAGCATTTT
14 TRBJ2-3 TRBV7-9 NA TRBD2 CASSLGGLAGNQYF TGTGCCAGCAGCTTAGGAGGACTAGCGGGCAATCAGTATTTT
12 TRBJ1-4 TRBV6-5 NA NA CASSWVGEELFF TGTGCCAGCAGTTGGGTAGGGGAGGAACTGTTTTTT
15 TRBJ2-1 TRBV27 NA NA CASRADTRSYNEQFF TGTGCCAGCAGGGCGGACACCCGCTCCTACAATGAGCAGTTCTTC
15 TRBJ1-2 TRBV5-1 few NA CASSLGVSLNYGYTF TGCGCCAGCAGCTTGGGGGTCTCTCTTAACTATGGCTACACCTTC
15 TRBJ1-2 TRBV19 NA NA CASSIVYRSFYGYTF TGTGCCAGTAGTATAGTTTATAGGAGCTTCTATGGCTACACCTTC
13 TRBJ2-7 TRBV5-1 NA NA CASSSGLSYEQYF TGCGCCAGCAGCTCGGGACTTTCCTACGAGCAGTACTTC
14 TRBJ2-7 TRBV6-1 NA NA CASSEVGASYEQYF TGTGCCAGCAGTGAAGTGGGTGCTTCCTACGAGCAGTACTTC
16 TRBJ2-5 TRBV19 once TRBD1 CASSSQGGTGYETQYF TGTGCCAGTAGTTCTCAAGGCGGGACAGGGTATGAGACCCAGTACTTC
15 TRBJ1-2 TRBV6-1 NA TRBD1 CASSSVGQGDYGYTF TGTGCCAGCAGTTCAGTGGGACAGGGGGACTATGGCTACACCTTC
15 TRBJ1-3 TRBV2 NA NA CASSERAGSGNTIYF TGTGCCAGCAGTGAAAGGGCAGGTTCTGGAAACACCATATATTTT
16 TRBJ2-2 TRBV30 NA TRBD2 CAWSVLSGTSDGELFF TGTGCCTGGAGTGTACTTTCCGGGACTAGCGACGGGGAGCTGTTTTTT
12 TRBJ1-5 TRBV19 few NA CASDTGSQPQHF TGTGCCAGCGATACAGGTAGTCAGCCCCAGCATTTT
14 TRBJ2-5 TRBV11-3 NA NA CASSPRGNQETQYF TGTGCCAGCAGCCCCCGGGGAAACCAAGAGACCCAGTACTTC
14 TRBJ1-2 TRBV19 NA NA CASSIAGSSPGYTF TGTGCCAGTAGTATTGCAGGTTCCTCCCCTGGCTACACCTTC
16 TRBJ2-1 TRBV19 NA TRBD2 CASSVGTSGSYNEQFF TGTGCCAGTAGTGTCGGGACTAGCGGTTCCTACAATGAGCAGTTCTTC
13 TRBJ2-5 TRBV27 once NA CASSLLAEETQYF TGTGCCAGCAGTTTACTCGCAGAAGAGACCCAGTACTTC
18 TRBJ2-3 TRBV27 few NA CASSLRAVGGRLTDTQYF TGTGCCAGCAGTTTAAGGGCCGTAGGTGGGCGGCTGACAGATACGCAGTATTTT
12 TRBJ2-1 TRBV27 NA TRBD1 CASSATGGEQFF TGTGCCAGCAGTGCGACAGGGGGTGAGCAGTTCTTC
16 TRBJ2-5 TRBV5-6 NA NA CASSLHARGPKETQYF TGTGCCAGCAGCTTGCATGCCCGAGGGCCCAAAGAGACCCAGTACTTC
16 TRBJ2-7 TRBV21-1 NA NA CASSTHRGGAYYEQYF TGTGCCAGCAGCACACATAGAGGGGGAGCCTACTACGAGCAGTACTTC
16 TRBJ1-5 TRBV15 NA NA CATSRAPGNPNQPQHF TGTGCCACCAGCAGAGCGCCAGGGAACCCCAATCAGCCCCAGCATTTT
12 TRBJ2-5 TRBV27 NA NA CATGPRQRAQYF TGTGCCACAGGTCCCAGGCAGCGGGCCCAGTACTTC
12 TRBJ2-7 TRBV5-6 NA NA CASSSTPWEQYF TGTGCCAGCAGCTCGACACCGTGGGAGCAGTACTTC
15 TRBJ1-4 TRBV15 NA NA CATSGTWGPNEKLFF TGTGCCACCAGCGGCACTTGGGGTCCTAATGAAAAACTGTTTTTT
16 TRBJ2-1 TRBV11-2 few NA CASSLDSRGAYNEQFF TGTGCCAGCAGCTTAGATAGCCGGGGAGCCTACAATGAGCAGTTCTTC
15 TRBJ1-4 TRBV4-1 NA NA CASSQVTTRQEKLFF TGCGCCAGCAGCCAAGTGACAACAAGACAGGAAAAACTGTTTTTT
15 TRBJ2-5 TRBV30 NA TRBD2 CAWSYPGLGQETQYF TGTGCCTGGAGTTACCCGGGACTAGGCCAAGAGACCCAGTACTTC
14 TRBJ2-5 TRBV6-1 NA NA CASKGRGALETQYF TGTGCCAGCAAGGGGAGAGGAGCCTTAGAGACCCAGTACTTC
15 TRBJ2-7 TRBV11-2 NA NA CASSSVSGSAHEQYF TGTGCCAGCAGCTCAGTGAGTGGGAGTGCCCACGAGCAGTACTTC
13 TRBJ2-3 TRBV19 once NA CATFVKETDTQYF TGTGCCACCTTCGTCAAGGAGACAGATACGCAGTATTTT
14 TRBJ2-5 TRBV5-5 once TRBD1 CASSSRQGTETQYF TGTGCCAGCAGCTCGAGACAGGGTACGGAGACCCAGTACTTC
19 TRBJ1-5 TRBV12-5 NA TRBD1 CASGFSLRDRYIGNQPQHF TGTGCTAGTGGTTTCAGCCTCCGGGACAGGTATATAGGCAATCAGCCCCAGCATTTT
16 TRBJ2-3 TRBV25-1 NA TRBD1 CASSGDIGGFGDTQYF TGTGCCAGCAGTGGGGACATAGGGGGCTTTGGAGATACGCAGTATTTT
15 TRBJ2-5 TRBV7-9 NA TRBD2 CASSPGVAGGETQYF TGTGCCAGCAGCCCCGGGGTAGCGGGAGGGGAGACCCAGTACTTC
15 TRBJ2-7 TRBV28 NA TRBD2 CASSLFREDKGEQYF TGTGCCAGCAGTTTATTTCGGGAGGACAAAGGGGAGCAGTACTTC
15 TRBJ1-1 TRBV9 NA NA CASSSNPRSNTEAFF TGTGCCAGCAGCTCCAACCCCCGATCGAACACTGAAGCTTTCTTT
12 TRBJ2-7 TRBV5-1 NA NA CASSAAGYEQYF TGCGCCAGCAGCGCCGCAGGCTACGAGCAGTACTTC
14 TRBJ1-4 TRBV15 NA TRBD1 CATSRDNRGEKLFF TGTGCCACCAGCAGAGATAACAGGGGAGAAAAACTGTTTTTT
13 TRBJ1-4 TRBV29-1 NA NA CSVFSGRDEKLFF TGCAGCGTTTTTTCCGGGAGGGATGAAAAACTGTTTTTT
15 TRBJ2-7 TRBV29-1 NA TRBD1 CSVEFSGGNAYEQYF TGCAGCGTTGAATTTTCAGGGGGTAATGCCTACGAGCAGTACTTC